These 32 T cell receptor beta chains were all obtained from the same sample, sequenced in a study of OX40 agonist ivuxolimab in advanced cancers. Produced via immunoSEQ multiplex PCR; TCRdb's table is partial and in-frame only. The sample comprises about 75,000 clones, roughly nine tenths of which are singletons, and 0.3% to 0.4% rests with the top ten. This material consisted of CD4+ or CD8+ T cells sorted from blood, taken in a trial of the OX40 agonist ivuxolimab. These receptors were taken from an adult with an advanced solid tumor such as melanoma, head and neck, liver or kidney cancer.

The J gene is TRBJ2-3, the V gene TRBV5-1; TRBD2 aligns across 9 bases. The CDR3 loop spans 17 amino acids. The germline CDR1 and CDR2 sequences are SGHRS and YFSETQ. V was clipped by 4 bases and J by 2 bases; unmatched bases: 11. CDR3: CASSPGTSSGFTDTQYF. CDR3 nucleotides: TGCGCCAGCAGCCCGGGGACTAGCTCGGGCTTCACAGATACGCAGTATTTT.

This clone was counted a single time. The rearrangement uses TRBV23-1 and TRBJ1-2; maybe TRBD1 (6 bases). TRBV23-1 is given ORF status, its function remaining uncertain. CDR3 size: 14 residues. V was clipped by 6 bases and J by 3 bases, with 14 bases between them. The CDR3 region has the DNA TGCGCCAGCAGGGGAGACAGGAGGTACTATGGCTACACCTTC. It yields the protein CASRGDRRYYGYTF.

The CDR3 spells CAISDRPDTQYF. The CDR3 DNA reads TGTGCCATCAGTGATCGGCCAGATACGCAGTATTTT. The chain links TRBV10-3 to TRBJ2-3, with no clear D. The CDR3 covers 12 residues. The germline V gene encodes CDR1 ENHRY and CDR2 SYGVKD. Trimming stripped 3 bases from V and 4 bases from J, with 5 bases between.

This clone was recorded only once. J is TRBJ1-1 and V is TRBV2, with a tentative D call TRBD1 (6 bases). This CDR3 has 15 residues. The V end lost 10 bases, the J end lost 0 bases, and 18 bases lay between the germline ends. Germline V CDR1 and CDR2: SNHLY, FYNNEI. CDR3 sequence reads: CATGAGAAMNTEAFF. The CDR3 coding sequence is TGTGCCACAGGGGCAGGGGCCGCCATGAACACTGAAGCTTTCTTT.

The rearrangement uses TRBV7-3 and TRBJ2-5; D remains unclear. The CDR3 runs 15 residues. Deletions cut 0 bases from V and 5 bases from J, with 13 bases between. Germline assignment: CDR1 SGHTA and CDR2 FQGTGA. The CDR3 bases are TGTGCCAGCAGCTTAACAAACGGATACTCGGAGACCCAGTACTTC. Its translation is CASSLTNGYSETQYF.

This clone was counted between two and nine times. The rearrangement links TRBV2 to TRBJ1-5; 11 nucleotides align to TRBD1. The CDR3 runs to 15 residues. Germline V gene sequence: CDR1 SNHLY, CDR2 FYNNEI. Trimming cost V 4 bases and J 2 bases; bases outside gene matches: 1. In DNA form, the CDR3 reads TGTGCCAGCAGTGGGACAGGGGGCGGCAATCAGCCCCAGCATTTT. It is translated as CASSGTGGGNQPQHF.

The rearrangement links TRBV7-9 to TRBJ1-1; no clear D gene. Trimming left V 5 bases short and J 3 bases short, with 10 bases between. Germline V gene data show CDR1 as SEHNR and CDR2 as FQNEAQ (reference sequence). This CDR3 is 13 amino acids long. CDR3 sequence: CASSPEVYTEAFF. DNA of the CDR3: TGTGCCAGCAGCCCGGAGGTATACACTGAAGCTTTCTTT.

The chain employs TRBV11-2 and TRBJ1-4; 12 nucleotides line up with TRBD1. Germline CDR1 SGHAT, CDR2 FQNNGV. The CDR3 length is 14 residues. V shed 5 bases and J 8 bases; nucleotides not matched to a gene: 3. CDR3 nucleotides: TGTGCCAGCAGCACGGGACAGGGGGCAGAAAAACTGTTTTTT. It codes for CASSTGQGAEKLFF.

This clone was recorded once. The chain has TRBV7-2 and TRBJ1-6; no clear D gene. The CDR3 is made up of 15 amino acids. The V end lost 1 base, the J end lost 13 bases, and 17 bases lay between the germline ends. Germline V gene sequence: CDR1 SGHTA, CDR2 FQGNSA. CDR3 residues: CASSLGPGRFSPLHF. CDR3 DNA sequence: TGTGCCAGCAGCTTAGGACCCGGACGGTTTTCTCCCCTCCACTTT.

V usage is TRBV28 and J usage is TRBJ2-2; D perhaps matches TRBD1 (6 bases). Germline values: CDR1 MDHEN, CDR2 SYDVKM. The V end lost 10 bases, the J end lost 0 bases, and 9 bases lay between the germline ends. The CDR3 spans 13 residues. CDR3 in DNA: TGTGCCACGGGACACTCGAACACCGGGGAGCTGTTTTTT. Amino acid sequence: CATGHSNTGELFF.

This chain uses TRBV10-3 with TRBJ2-1; perhaps D is TRBD1 or TRBD2 (5 bases each). CDR3 length equals 13 residues. Germline V CDR1 and CDR2: ENHRY, SYGVKD. Trimming pared 4 bases from V and 5 bases from J, leaving 9 bases between. This CDR3 is CAISGGNDNEQFF. Here the CDR3 DNA reads TGTGCCATCAGTGGGGGGAACGACAATGAGCAGTTCTTC.

This clone has just a few counts. The V call is TRBV5-4, the J call TRBJ1-4; D is unclear. CDR3 length: 15 residues. V was cut by 0 bases and J by 8 bases, with 14 bases left in between. Per germline, CDR1 SGHNT and CDR2 YYREEE (reference sequence). Here the CDR3 DNA reads TGTGCCAGCAGCTTGGCGCGGGGTCGAGAGGAAAAACTGTTTTTT. As protein: CASSLARGREEKLFF.

The chain joins TRBV5-1 to TRBJ2-1; 11 nucleotides line up with TRBD2. This CDR3 spans 15 amino acids. Germline V gives CDR1 SGHRS, CDR2 YFSETQ. The V gene end was trimmed by 3 bases and the J gene end by 4 bases; junction bases not matched to a gene: 3. The CDR3 bases are TGCGCCAGCAGCTCTAGCGGGGGGTCTTACAATGAGCAGTTCTTC. Protein sequence: CASSSSGGSYNEQFF.

The chain combines TRBV2 with TRBJ1-1; 8 bases fit TRBD1. J gave up 5 bases and V 4 bases, and 9 bases lay outside the gene matches. Germline V gives CDR1 SNHLY, CDR2 FYNNEI. The CDR3 has 15 amino acids. The CDR3 DNA follows: TGTGCCAGCAGTGTGGCAGGGGGCGCGGGAACTGAAGCTTTCTTT. This translates into CASSVAGGAGTEAFF.

This chain links TRBV5-6 with TRBJ2-2, with D perhaps matching TRBD2 (6 bases). Germline-derived CDR1 and CDR2 are SGHDT and YYEEEE. CDR3 length: 13 residues. Trimming stripped 0 bases from V and 6 bases from J, with 6 bases between. The CDR3 nucleotides read TGTGCCAGCAGCTTGGGGGGGGCCGGGGAGCTGTTTTTT. Translated: CASSLGGAGELFF.

The V and J genes are TRBV5-1 and TRBJ2-7, with TRBD2 matching 7 bases. V lost 0 bases to trimming and J lost 0 bases; unmatched junction nucleotides: 3. From germline, CDR1 is SGHRS and CDR2 YFSETQ. The CDR3 is 15 amino acids. The chain's CDR3 is CASSLVLAASYEQYF. For the CDR3, the DNA is TGCGCCAGCAGCTTGGTGCTAGCGGCCTCCTACGAGCAGTACTTC.

The chain employs TRBV9 and TRBJ2-1, with 7 bases fitting TRBD2. In germline, CDR1 is SGDLS, CDR2 YYNGEE. This CDR3 contains 14 residues. V shed 0 bases, J shed 8 bases, and the junction held 5 bases outside the gene matches. The CDR3 sequence: CASSVGPSGDEQFF. As DNA, the CDR3 is TGTGCCAGCAGCGTAGGCCCTAGCGGCGATGAGCAGTTCTTC.

The J gene is TRBJ1-1, the V gene TRBV5-4; D perhaps matches TRBD1 (6 bases). Germline CDR1 is SGHNT and CDR2 is YYREEE (reference sequence). The V end lost 2 bases, the J end lost 6 bases, and 14 bases lay between the germline ends. The CDR3 has 14 amino acids. CDR3 bases: TGTGCCAGCAGCTTTGGACAGATTAGCGCTGAAGCTTTCTTT. This sequence encodes CASSFGQISAEAFF.

In the case of this clone: This sample includes further DNA sequences coding for the same CDR3. This sequence joins TRBV5-1 and TRBJ2-7; D gene uncertain. The CDR3 runs to 14 residues. Trimming left V 0 bases short and J 0 bases short, with 7 bases between. The germline CDR1 and CDR2 sequences are SGHRS and YFSETQ. The CDR3 DNA reads as TGCGCCAGCAGCTTGGACAGCTACTCCTACGAGCAGTACTTC. This codes for CASSLDSYSYEQYF.

The chain joins TRBV6-5 to TRBJ1-1; D is unclear. The germline gives CDR1 MNHEY, CDR2 SVGAGI. The CDR3 is made up of 14 amino acids. The V end lost 2 bases, the J end lost 3 bases, and 10 bases lay between the germline ends. CDR3 protein: CASSYGVGDTEAFF. CDR3 nucleotides: TGTGCCAGCAGTTACGGGGTTGGGGACACTGAAGCTTTCTTT.

J is TRBJ1-4 and V is TRBV21-1; the table's TRBD1 call for D was not verified on the DNA. TRBV21-1 is assigned pseudogene status. The CDR3 consists of 18 residues. The DNA for the CDR3 is TGTGCCAGCAGCGATCCGGGACAGCCTACGATAGAAAATGAAAAACTGTTTTTT. It is translated as CASSDPGQPTIENEKLFF.

The chain links TRBV7-3 to TRBJ2-1; perhaps TRBD1 as D (6 bases). V lost 4 bases and J lost 1, with 8 bases in between. This CDR3 is built from 14 residues. In germline, CDR1 is SGHTA, CDR2 FQGTGA. The DNA of the CDR3 is TGTGCCAGCAGCTCCCAGGGGTCCTACAATGAGCAGTTCTTC. Amino acid sequence: CASSSQGSYNEQFF. The full variable domain, completed using reference TRBV7-3 and TRBJ2-1, is GAGVSQTPSNKVTEKGKYVELRCDPISGHTALYWYRQSLGQGPEFLIYFQGTGAADDSGLPNDRFFAVRPEGSVSTLKIQRTERGDSAVYLCASSSQGSYNEQFFGPGTRLTVL.

V usage is TRBV7-2 and J usage is TRBJ2-7, with a possible D match to TRBD1 (5 bases). The CDR3 length is 14 residues. CDR1 and CDR2 (germline): SGHTA, FQGNSA. Trimming shortened V by 6 bases and J by 0 bases, and 12 bases separated the two germline ends. The CDR3 region is CASRFDRDSYEQYF. The CDR3 DNA sequence: TGTGCCAGCAGATTCGACAGAGACTCCTACGAGCAGTACTTC.

V and J are TRBV11-2 and TRBJ2-7; 9 nucleotides align to TRBD1. Germline V gene sequence: CDR1 SGHAT, CDR2 FQNNGV. The CDR3 consists of 15 residues. The V and J ends lost 5 bases and 2 bases, in that order; junction bases with no gene match: 7. The DNA for the CDR3 is TGTGCCAGCAGCCTCACCGGGACAGGGACCTACGAGCAGTACTTC. This codes for CASSLTGTGTYEQYF. Full variable domain (outside the CDR3, taken from reference TRBV11-2 and TRBJ2-7): EAGVAQSPRYKIIEKRQSVAFWCNPISGHATLYWYQQILGQGPKLLIQFQNNGVVDDSQLPKDRFSAERLKGVDSTLKIQPAKLEDSAVYLCASSLTGTGTYEQYFGPGTRLTVT.

This clone is a singleton in its sample. The chain links TRBV7-2 to TRBJ2-2; 13 bases are shared with TRBD2. V was pared by 5 bases and J by 5 bases, with 14 bases of the junction left unmatched. CDR1 is SGHTA, CDR2 FQGNSA, per germline. There are 19 residues in the CDR3. CDR3 in amino acids: CASSRLGTSGVGKTGELFF. The CDR3 DNA is TGTGCCAGCAGCCGCTTGGGGACTAGCGGGGTGGGGAAAACCGGGGAGCTGTTTTTT.

J is TRBJ2-3 and V is TRBV5-1; no clear D. Germline CDR1 reads SGHRS; CDR2 reads YFSETQ. The CDR3 sequence is 14 residues long. Trimming removed 7 bases at V and 0 bases at J, with 12 bases between. Here the CDR3 DNA reads TGCGCCAGCCAGAACTCTGCCAGCACAGATACGCAGTATTTT. It is translated as CASQNSASTDTQYF. The variable domain in full, completed from reference TRBV5-1 and TRBJ2-3, reads KAGVTQTPRYLIKTRGQQVTLSCSPISGHRSVSWYQQTPGQGLQFLFEYFSETQRNKGNFPGRFSGRQFSNSRSEMNVSTLELGDSALYLCASQNSASTDTQYFGPGTRLTVL.

J is TRBJ1-4 and V is TRBV6-5; D is perhaps TRBD1 (5 bases). V was clipped by 6 bases and J by 4 bases, with 9 bases between them. CDR3 length: 13 amino acids. Germline V gives CDR1 MNHEY, CDR2 SVGAGI. This chain's CDR3 is CASRRDVNEKLFF. CDR3 coding DNA: TGTGCCAGCAGGCGGGACGTTAATGAAAAACTGTTTTTT.

V is TRBV6-5 and J is TRBJ1-1, with D tentatively TRBD1 (6 bases). The CDR3 loop spans 15 amino acids. Germline-derived CDR1 and CDR2 are MNHEY and SVGAGI. V was cut by 6 bases and J by 1 base, with 15 bases left in between. The CDR3 coding sequence is TGTGCCAGCAGGCTGACCAGGGGAGAGAACACTGAAGCTTTCTTT. This sequence encodes CASRLTRGENTEAFF.

The rearrangement joins TRBV9 to TRBJ2-2, with 9 bases matching TRBD1. Germline-derived CDR1 and CDR2 are SGDLS and YYNGEE. Unmatched junction bases numbered 6, after V lost 2 bases and J lost 7 bases. The CDR3 is 15 amino acids. The CDR3 DNA reads as TGTGCCAGCAGCGTGGGACAGGGAGGGGACGGGGAGCTGTTTTTT. Amino acids: CASSVGQGGDGELFF.

This chain links TRBV5-1 with TRBJ2-1; TRBD2 aligns across 13 bases. The germline CDR1 and CDR2 sequences are SGHRS and YFSETQ. The CDR3 runs to 16 residues. The trim removed 3 bases at V and 7 bases at J, leaving 7 bases unmatched. Written as DNA, the CDR3 is TGCGCCAGCAGCTGGGCCGGGACTAGCGGGACTAATGAGCAGTTCTTC. Translation: CASSWAGTSGTNEQFF.

This rearrangement joins TRBV6-6 to TRBJ1-2; possible D gene TRBD1, 5 bases. V was pared by 2 bases and J by 1 base, with 8 bases between. From germline, CDR1 is MNHNY and CDR2 SVGAGI (reference sequence). CDR3 size: 14 residues. The CDR3 region is CASSYGTGNYGYTF. DNA of the CDR3: TGTGCCAGCAGTTACGGCACAGGTAACTATGGCTACACCTTC.

The V and J genes are TRBV2 and TRBJ1-4; D possibly corresponds to TRBD1 (5 bases). The CDR3 loop spans 13 amino acids. CDR1 and CDR2 from the germline V gene are SNHLY and FYNNEI. Trimming removed 6 bases from V and 8 bases from J, with 13 bases in between. Here the CDR3 reads CASRSGGGEKLFF. CDR3 nucleotides: TGTGCCAGCAGAAGCGGGGGAGGAGAAAAACTGTTTTTT.